These T cell receptor beta chains were read from a single sample in a study of T cell responses to AZD1222 COVID-19 vaccine. Sequenced by immunoSEQ multiplex PCR; TCRdb stores in-frame clones only, minus some. This table has around 120,000 clones, roughly 91% appearing once. The sample in question was peripheral blood, obtained 28 days after the second AZD1222 dose. The receptors stem from an adult who received the AZD1222 COVID-19 vaccine. Each CDR3 is given with its conserved first and last residue. A D gene is named only where the DNA matches it firmly. Expanded clones are given a class, and other clones once, few, many or no size at all.

clone_size	d_call	cdr3_length	j_call	v_call	cdr3_aa	cdr3_nt
once	TRBD2	14	TRBJ2-7	TRBV4-3	CASSQGAGVYEQYF	TGCGCCAGCAGCCAAGGGGCGGGAGTATACGAGCAGTACTTC
-	TRBD2	16	TRBJ2-1	TRBV4-3	CASSLSGLAGVGEQFF	TGCGCCAGCAGCCTCTCGGGACTAGCGGGAGTAGGGGAGCAGTTCTTC
-	-	14	TRBJ1-2	TRBV19	CASSQETTNYGYTF	TGTGCCAGTAGTCAGGAAACAACTAACTATGGCTACACCTTC
-	-	15	TRBJ2-5	TRBV5-5	CASSRTLTYQETQYF	TGTGCCAGCAGCCGGACACTCACGTACCAAGAGACCCAGTACTTC
-	-	11	TRBJ1-1	TRBV11-2	CASSFASEAFF	TGTGCCAGCAGCTTTGCCAGTGAAGCTTTCTTT
-	-	11	TRBJ1-1	TRBV20-1	CSAQGSGKAFF	TGCAGTGCTCAGGGGAGCGGTAAAGCTTTCTTT
-	-	12	TRBJ1-2	TRBV6-6	CASSWGTRGYTF	TGTGCCAGCAGTTGGGGGACGAGGGGCTACACCTTC
-	TRBD1	13	TRBJ1-1	TRBV25-1	CASSQGARTEAFF	TGTGCCAGCAGTCAGGGGGCGAGGACTGAAGCTTTCTTT
-	TRBD2	15	TRBJ2-5	TRBV5-1	CASRSLAGVQETQYF	TGCGCCAGCAGGTCTCTAGCGGGGGTCCAAGAGACCCAGTACTTC
-	-	14	TRBJ2-1	TRBV5-1	CASSSLSSYNEQFF	TGCGCCAGCAGCTCGCTAAGCTCCTACAATGAGCAGTTCTTC
-	-	12	TRBJ1-2	TRBV6-2/TRBV6-3	CASSYSRNGYTF	TGTGCCAGCAGTTATTCACGGAATGGCTACACCTTC
-	-	16	TRBJ2-3	TRBV9	CASSVAVSGGTDTQYF	TGTGCCAGCAGCGTAGCTGTATCCGGGGGCACAGATACGCAGTATTTT
-	-	12	TRBJ2-7	TRBV12-3/TRBV12-4	CASKGSSYEQYF	TGTGCCAGCAAGGGGAGCTCCTACGAGCAGTACTTC
-	-	12	TRBJ1-2	TRBV19	CASIGTNYGYTF	TGTGCCAGTATCGGGACTAACTATGGCTACACCTTC
-	-	14	TRBJ2-4	TRBV2	CATLFGGSANIQYF	TGTGCCACGCTGTTTGGGGGGTCAGCAAACATTCAGTACTTC
-	-	15	TRBJ1-6	TRBV18	CASSLTALGNSPLHF	TGTGCCAGCTCACTGACAGCCTTGGGGAATTCACCCCTCCACTTT
-	TRBD2	16	TRBJ2-1	TRBV4-1	CASSQPGTTGYNEQFF	TGCGCCAGCAGCCAACCCGGGACTACCGGGTACAATGAGCAGTTCTTC
-	TRBD1	14	TRBJ1-2	TRBV5-8	CASSSDRGRGGYTF	TGTGCCAGCAGCTCGGACAGGGGGCGAGGTGGCTACACCTTC
-	TRBD1	13	TRBJ1-1	TRBV18	CASSPGQAETWRF	TGTGCCAGCTCACCGGGACAGGCGGAGACGTGGAGATTT
-	-	15	TRBJ1-2	TRBV18	CASSPEGTANYGYTF	TGTGCCAGCTCACCGGAAGGGACCGCTAACTATGGCTACACCTTC
-	TRBD1	15	TRBJ1-2	TRBV15	CATSRDPGQAYGYTF	TGTGCCACCAGCAGAGATCCGGGACAGGCCTATGGCTACACCTTC
-	-	14	TRBJ1-6	TRBV27	CASTPRGSRSPLHF	TGTGCCAGCACCCCGCGGGGGAGTCGCTCACCCCTCCACTTT
once	-	14	TRBJ2-2	TRBV2	CASSSGPLGGELFF	TGTGCCAGCAGCTCGGGACCTCTGGGCGGGGAGCTGTTTTTT
-	TRBD1	16	TRBJ2-1	TRBV2	CASRGGTGPRLSEQFF	TGTGCCAGCAGGGGGGGGACAGGGCCAAGACTTAGTGAGCAGTTCTTC
-	-	15	TRBJ1-2	TRBV6-5	CASRAVTGANYGYTF	TGTGCCAGCAGAGCAGTGACAGGCGCTAACTATGGCTACACCTTC
-	-	12	TRBJ1-4	TRBV29-1	CSASATNEKLFF	TGCAGCGCCAGTGCAACTAATGAAAAACTGTTTTTT
-	TRBD1	11	TRBJ1-1	TRBV5-8	CASSGDSEAFF	TGTGCCAGCAGCGGGGACAGCGAAGCTTTCTTT
once	-	14	TRBJ1-5	TRBV19	CASSIRVSNQPQHF	TGTGCCAGTAGTATCAGGGTTTCCAATCAGCCCCAGCATTTT
once	TRBD1	15	TRBJ2-1	TRBV4-3	CASSQGGQEHNEQFF	TGCGCCAGCAGCCAAGGGGGACAGGAACACAATGAGCAGTTCTTC
-	-	15	TRBJ2-1	TRBV7-2	CASSLDGSPYNEQFF	TGTGCCAGCAGCTTGGACGGGTCGCCATACAATGAGCAGTTCTTC
-	-	14	TRBJ1-3	TRBV29-1	CSVDTGSSGNTIYF	TGCAGCGTTGATACCGGGAGCTCTGGAAACACCATATATTTT
-	-	13	TRBJ1-2	TRBV18	CASSPSGDYGYTF	TGTGCCAGCTCACCAAGTGGTGACTATGGCTACACCTTC
-	TRBD1	15	TRBJ2-1	TRBV14	CASSQVTGGNNEQFF	TGTGCCAGCAGCCAAGTAACAGGGGGCAACAATGAGCAGTTCTTC
-	-	10	TRBJ1-2	TRBV2	CASSRDPYTF	TGTGCCAGCAGTCGGGACCCCTACACCTTC
-	-	13	TRBJ1-4	TRBV20-1	CSASGIGGEKLFF	TGCAGTGCTAGTGGTATTGGAGGAGAAAAACTGTTTTTT
-	TRBD1	15	TRBJ1-4	TRBV4-1	CASSQDGTGTEKLFF	TGCGCCAGCAGCCAAGACGGGACAGGGACTGAAAAACTGTTTTTT
-	-	13	TRBJ2-7	TRBV25-1	CASSRGGSDEQYF	TGTGCCAGCAGCCGAGGAGGTAGCGACGAGCAGTACTTC
once	TRBD1	16	TRBJ2-7	TRBV6-1	CASSEGTGQGSYEQYF	TGTGCCAGCAGTGAGGGCACGGGACAGGGCTCCTACGAGCAGTACTTC
-	TRBD1	16	TRBJ2-7	TRBV6-1	CASSEARDRGIYEQYF	TGTGCCAGCAGTGAAGCCCGGGACAGGGGGATCTACGAGCAGTACTTC
-	TRBD2	14	TRBJ2-1	TRBV6-5	CASSRLAGAGEQFF	TGTGCCAGCAGTAGACTAGCGGGAGCGGGTGAGCAGTTCTTC
once	TRBD1	16	TRBJ1-4	TRBV3-1/TRBV3-2	CASSQASGGAGEKLFF	TGTGCCAGCAGCCAAGCCTCAGGGGGCGCCGGGGAAAAACTGTTTTTT
-	TRBD2	15	TRBJ2-2	TRBV30	CAWRSKRGITGELFF	TGTGCCTGGAGATCGAAGCGGGGAATCACCGGGGAGCTGTTTTTT
-	-	14	TRBJ1-6	TRBV6-2/TRBV6-3	CASRFRQGNSPLHF	TGTGCCAGCCGTTTCCGGCAGGGTAATTCACCCCTCCACTTT
-	TRBD1	16	TRBJ2-1	TRBV5-4	CASTHGDRGFYNEQFF	TGTGCCAGCACCCACGGGGACAGGGGTTTCTACAATGAGCAGTTCTTC
-	-	12	TRBJ1-2	TRBV7-2	CASSLDIGGYTF	TGTGCCAGCAGCCTCGACATCGGGGGCTACACCTTC
-	TRBD1	16	TRBJ1-5	TRBV27	CASSRSPGQGNQPQHF	TGTGCCAGCAGTCGCTCACCGGGACAGGGTAATCAGCCCCAGCATTTT
-	-	13	TRBJ1-2	TRBV2	CASTPGGSYGYTF	TGTGCCAGCACCCCGGGCGGGAGCTATGGCTACACCTTC
-	-	13	TRBJ1-4	TRBV18	CASSLLGEEKLFF	TGTGCCAGCTCACTTTTGGGGGAAGAAAAACTGTTTTTT
once	-	14	TRBJ2-7	TRBV5-4	CASSLVGRPYEQYF	TGTGCCAGCAGCTTAGTAGGACGTCCCTACGAGCAGTACTTC